This T cell receptor (beta chain) originates from a study of Ad26.COV2.S vaccination and SARS-CoV-2 variants. The treatment denotes: about 20 received Ad26.COV2.S at low or high dose, single or two shots; about five received placebo; per-sample allocation not given. After the first vaccine or placebo injection, samples were drawn on day 63. The administered vaccine (an Ad26 vector) expressed Wuhan-strain SARS-CoV-2 spike. Only in-frame clones appear in the TCRdb table, and some are missing; sequencing was by immunoSEQ multiplex PCR. The sample has roughly 420,000 clones, 89% seen once. V gave up 4 bases and J gave up 6 bases, with 15 bases separating them. The CDR3 covers 15 residues. Germline CDR1 and CDR2: SGHNT and YENEEA.

This clonotype originated in a person aged 18-60 years who received the Ad26.COV2.S COVID-19 vaccine or a placebo. Sequences were derived from peripheral blood, sampled in a trial of Ad26.COV2.S vaccine versus placebo. The chain links TRBV11-3 to TRBJ2-2; D is unresolved. The CDR3, as DNA: TGTGCCAGCAGCTCACCTACACCAAGGGCCGGGGAGCTGTTTTTT. It codes for CASSSPTPRAGELFF. Full variable domain (missing parts from reference TRBV11-3 and TRBJ2-2): EAGVVQSPRYKIIEKKQPVAFWCNPISGHNTLYWYLQNLGQGPELLIRYENEEAVDDSQLPKDRFSAERLKGVDSTLKIQPAELGDSAVYLCASSSPTPRAGELFFGEGSRLTVL.